These T cell receptor beta chains were read from a single sample in a study of T cell responses to AZD1222 COVID-19 vaccine. The repertoire was sequenced with immunoSEQ multiplex PCR; TCRdb's copy has only in-frame clones and lacks some. The profile shows roughly 110,000 clones, approximately 90% of them singletons. The sequences come from peripheral blood, collected on day 0 of AZD1222 vaccination. These receptors originate from an adult in good health. The CDR3 runs from the conserved cysteine through the conserved F or W. The D gene is left open where the match is weak. A row's size may be missing; if present it is once, few, many or a size class.

J	V	size	D	length	DNA	CDR3
TRBJ2-7	TRBV3-1/TRBV3-2	NA	NA	12	TGTGCCAGCAGCCAAGCCGGTAGCGAGCAGTACTTC	CASSQAGSEQYF
TRBJ2-1	TRBV6-1	NA	NA	16	TGTGCCAGCAGTGAAGGTCCGACAGACTTATACAATGAGCAGTTCTTC	CASSEGPTDLYNEQFF
TRBJ2-5	TRBV18	NA	NA	17	TGTGCCAGCTCACCATTTGGGGGGGGCAAGAACCAAGAGACCCAGTACTTC	CASSPFGGGKNQETQYF
TRBJ2-2	TRBV7-2	NA	NA	18	TGTGCCAGCAGTTTCCTTCCCGGGACTCAAACAAACACCGGGGAGCTGTTTTTT	CASSFLPGTQTNTGELFF
TRBJ1-2	TRBV19	NA	TRBD1	13	TGTGCCAGTAGTATGACAGGGGTTGGCGGCTACACCTTC	CASSMTGVGGYTF
TRBJ2-1	TRBV2	NA	NA	12	TGTGCCAGCAGTGAAAGCCACTATGAGCAGTTCTTC	CASSESHYEQFF
TRBJ1-1	TRBV18	NA	TRBD1	14	TGTGCCAGCTCACAACAGGGGGCAGACACTGAAGCTTTCTTT	CASSQQGADTEAFF
TRBJ1-5	TRBV19	NA	NA	13	TGTGCCAGTAGTATCGGCTTCGATCAGCCCCAGCATTTT	CASSIGFDQPQHF
TRBJ1-2	TRBV7-9	NA	NA	16	TGTGCCAGCAGCTTGGACACAGGGTTCATGAGCTATGGCTACACCTTC	CASSLDTGFMSYGYTF
TRBJ2-3	TRBV7-2	NA	NA	17	TGTGCCAGCAGCTTGTCTTCGGCGGGTTCCCTCACAGATACGCAGTATTTT	CASSLSSAGSLTDTQYF
TRBJ1-2	TRBV28	once	NA	13	TGTGCCACCCAACTAACAGGAGCCTATGGCTACACCTTC	CATQLTGAYGYTF
TRBJ1-1	TRBV7-9	NA	NA	12	TGTGCCAGCAATCTTGGGGGCACTGAAGCTTTCTTT	CASNLGGTEAFF
TRBJ1-6	TRBV6-5	NA	TRBD1	15	TGTGCCAGCAGGAGAGGACAGGGGACAAATTCACCCCTCCACTTT	CASRRGQGTNSPLHF
TRBJ1-2	TRBV18	NA	NA	13	TGTGCCAGCTCACCAGGACCCAACTATGGCTACACCTTC	CASSPGPNYGYTF
TRBJ2-3	TRBV4-1	NA	NA	18	TGCGCCAGCAGCCAAGAAAGGTCGAGAGGGGGAAGTACAGATACGCAGTATTTT	CASSQERSRGGSTDTQYF
TRBJ2-1	TRBV7-8	NA	TRBD2	15	TGTGCCAGCAGCTCAGGACTAGGAGGGATCTCTGAGCAGTTCTTC	CASSSGLGGISEQFF
TRBJ2-7	TRBV19	NA	NA	16	TGTGCCAGTAGTATAGCGCTGGGCTCAGGGCGTGACGAGCAGTACTTC	CASSIALGSGRDEQYF